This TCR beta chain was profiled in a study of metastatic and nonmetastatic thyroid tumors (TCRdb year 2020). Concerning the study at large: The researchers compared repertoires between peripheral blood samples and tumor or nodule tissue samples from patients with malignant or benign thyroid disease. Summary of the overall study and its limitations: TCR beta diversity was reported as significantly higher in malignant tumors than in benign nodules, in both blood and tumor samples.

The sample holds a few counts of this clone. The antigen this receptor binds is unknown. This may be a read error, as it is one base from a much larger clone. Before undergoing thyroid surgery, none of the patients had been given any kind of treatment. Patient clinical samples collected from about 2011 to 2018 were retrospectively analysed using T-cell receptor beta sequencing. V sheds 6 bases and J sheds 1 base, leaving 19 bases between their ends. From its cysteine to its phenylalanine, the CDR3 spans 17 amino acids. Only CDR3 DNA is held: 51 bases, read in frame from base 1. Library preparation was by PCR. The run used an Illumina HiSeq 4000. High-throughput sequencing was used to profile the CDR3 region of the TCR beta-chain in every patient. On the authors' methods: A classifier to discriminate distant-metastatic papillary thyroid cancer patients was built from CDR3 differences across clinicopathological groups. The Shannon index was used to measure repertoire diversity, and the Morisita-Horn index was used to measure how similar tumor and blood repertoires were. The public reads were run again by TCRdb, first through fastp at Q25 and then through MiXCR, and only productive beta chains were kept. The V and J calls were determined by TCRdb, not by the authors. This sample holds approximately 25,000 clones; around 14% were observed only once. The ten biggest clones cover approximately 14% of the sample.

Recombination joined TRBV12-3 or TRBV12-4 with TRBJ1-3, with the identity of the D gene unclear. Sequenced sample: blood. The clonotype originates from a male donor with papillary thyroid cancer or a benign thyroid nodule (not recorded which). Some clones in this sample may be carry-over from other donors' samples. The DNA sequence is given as TGTGCCAGCAGCCCCAATGTATGGGATGTTTCTGGAAACACCATATATTTT. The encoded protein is CASSPNVWDVSGNTIYF.